These T cell receptor beta chains were read from a single sample in a study of cytomegalovirus exposure and HLA in healthy donors. The method was immunoSEQ multiplex PCR; TCRdb's version includes in-frame clones alone and lacks a portion of them. The table records 330,000 or so clones, 70% to 90% of them present only once. The sequencing sample was made of PBMCs. The receptors were sampled from a woman younger than 30 in good health and CMV-seronegative. Each CDR3 is given with its conserved first and last residue. D genes are given only for firm matches. Size values are once, few and many counts, or a class for expanded clones, and some rows have none.

j_gene: TRBJ1-1; d_gene: TRBD1; v_gene: TRBV29-1; abundance: NA; CDR3nt: TGCAGCTCCGAGGGGACAGGGGGAGGACGGACTGAAGCTTTCTTT; CDR3aa: CSSEGTGGGRTEAFF
j_gene: TRBJ1-2; d_gene: TRBD1; v_gene: TRBV10-3; abundance: NA; CDR3nt: TGTGCCATCAGTAAATATACTTCACAACCGGGACAGGGCTATGGCTACACCTTC; CDR3aa: CAISKYTSQPGQGYGYTF
j_gene: TRBJ2-7; d_gene: TRBD1; v_gene: TRBV18; abundance: few; CDR3nt: TGTGCCAGCTCACCTATTCCGGGACAGTCCTACGAGCAGTACTTC; CDR3aa: CASSPIPGQSYEQYF
j_gene: TRBJ2-7; d_gene: NA; v_gene: TRBV11-2; abundance: NA; CDR3nt: TGTGCCAGCAGCTTTAGGACTCAAAACACCTACGAGCAGTACTTC; CDR3aa: CASSFRTQNTYEQYF
j_gene: TRBJ2-7; d_gene: TRBD1; v_gene: TRBV13; abundance: NA; CDR3nt: TGTGCCAGCGCAAGGTTGCCACCGGGACAGGGTACAGGAGACGAGCAGTACTTC; CDR3aa: CASARLPPGQGTGDEQYF
j_gene: TRBJ2-7; d_gene: TRBD1; v_gene: TRBV9; abundance: once; CDR3nt: TGTGCCAGCAAGGGACAGGGAAACGAGCAGTACTTC; CDR3aa: CASKGQGNEQYF
j_gene: TRBJ2-7; d_gene: TRBD1; v_gene: TRBV2; abundance: NA; CDR3nt: TGTGCCAGCATAAAACCCGGACAGGGGATGTACGAGCAGTACTTC; CDR3aa: CASIKPGQGMYEQYF
j_gene: TRBJ2-3; d_gene: NA; v_gene: TRBV6-5; abundance: once; CDR3nt: TGTGCCAGCAGTTACTCCGGGGGAGGGGGGACAGATACGCAGTATTTT; CDR3aa: CASSYSGGGGTDTQYF
j_gene: TRBJ2-7; d_gene: TRBD1; v_gene: TRBV4-3; abundance: NA; CDR3nt: TGCGCCAGCAGCCAGCAGACAGGGTCGATCTCCTACGAGCAGTACTTC; CDR3aa: CASSQQTGSISYEQYF
j_gene: TRBJ1-5; d_gene: NA; v_gene: TRBV5-6; abundance: NA; CDR3nt: TGTGCCAGCAGCTTTTATCAGAGCAATCAGCCCCAGCATTTT; CDR3aa: CASSFYQSNQPQHF
j_gene: TRBJ2-3; d_gene: TRBD1; v_gene: TRBV5-4; abundance: NA; CDR3nt: TGTGCCAGCAGTTACGACAGGGGGACCGCAGATACGCAGTATTTT; CDR3aa: CASSYDRGTADTQYF
j_gene: TRBJ2-2; d_gene: NA; v_gene: TRBV2; abundance: NA; CDR3nt: TGTGCCAGCAGTGAAGATCAAGGGGCCACTAGCGAGCTGTTTTTT; CDR3aa: CASSEDQGATSELFF
j_gene: TRBJ1-2; d_gene: NA; v_gene: TRBV6-5; abundance: NA; CDR3nt: TGTGCCAGCGGAGCCAGGGATTATGGCTACACCTTC; CDR3aa: CASGARDYGYTF
j_gene: TRBJ2-1; d_gene: TRBD2; v_gene: TRBV29-1; abundance: NA; CDR3nt: TGCAGCGTTAGTACTAGCGGGGGGGACAATGAGCAGTTCTTC; CDR3aa: CSVSTSGGDNEQFF
j_gene: TRBJ2-7; d_gene: NA; v_gene: TRBV27; abundance: NA; CDR3nt: TGTGCCAGCAGTTTATTAGCCGGAGATGCCTACGAGCAGTACTTC; CDR3aa: CASSLLAGDAYEQYF
j_gene: TRBJ2-1; d_gene: TRBD1; v_gene: TRBV6-5; abundance: NA; CDR3nt: TGTGCCAGCAGTTCCACAGGGGGCGGCTACAATGAGCAGTTCTTC; CDR3aa: CASSSTGGGYNEQFF
j_gene: TRBJ2-7; d_gene: TRBD1; v_gene: TRBV7-6; abundance: once; CDR3nt: TGTGCCAGCAGCCCCGGGACAGATAGGGGCGAGCAGTACTTC; CDR3aa: CASSPGTDRGEQYF
j_gene: TRBJ1-2; d_gene: TRBD1; v_gene: TRBV7-2; abundance: NA; CDR3nt: TGTGCCAGCAGCTTGAGACAGGGAAACTATGGCTACACCTTC; CDR3aa: CASSLRQGNYGYTF
j_gene: TRBJ2-7; d_gene: TRBD1; v_gene: TRBV5-4; abundance: many; CDR3nt: TGTGCCAGCAGCTTGGATGGTCAGGGGGCCTACGAGCAGTACTTC; CDR3aa: CASSLDGQGAYEQYF
j_gene: TRBJ2-7; d_gene: TRBD1; v_gene: TRBV2; abundance: NA; CDR3nt: TGTGCCAGCAGCGGGGGGACAGGGGGCGACTACGAGCAGTACTTC; CDR3aa: CASSGGTGGDYEQYF
j_gene: TRBJ2-7; d_gene: TRBD2; v_gene: TRBV10-3; abundance: NA; CDR3nt: TGTGCCATCAGTGCTGCTACCGGGACTAGCGGGCCTGGGTACTTC; CDR3aa: CAISAATGTSGPGYF
j_gene: TRBJ2-1; d_gene: TRBD2; v_gene: TRBV27; abundance: once; CDR3nt: TGTGCCAGCAGTTTCGGAGGCGGGAGGGCCTTCTACAATGAGCAGTTCTTC; CDR3aa: CASSFGGGRAFYNEQFF
j_gene: TRBJ2-5; d_gene: NA; v_gene: TRBV2; abundance: many; CDR3nt: TGTGCCAGCGAGAGGGCAGGAGTTCAAGAGACCCAGTACTTC; CDR3aa: CASERAGVQETQYF
j_gene: TRBJ2-7; d_gene: TRBD2; v_gene: TRBV14; abundance: NA; CDR3nt: TGTGCCAGCAGCCTTTATACTAGCGGGAACTCCTACGAGCAGTACTTC; CDR3aa: CASSLYTSGNSYEQYF
j_gene: TRBJ2-3; d_gene: NA; v_gene: TRBV14; abundance: NA; CDR3nt: TGTGCCAGCAGCCAAGATTACGCGGATACGCAGTATTTT; CDR3aa: CASSQDYADTQYF
j_gene: TRBJ2-3; d_gene: TRBD2; v_gene: TRBV11-2; abundance: NA; CDR3nt: TGTGCCAGCAGCAGGGGGACTAGCGGGGAGGGGACAGATACGCAGTATTTT; CDR3aa: CASSRGTSGEGTDTQYF
j_gene: TRBJ1-5; d_gene: NA; v_gene: TRBV19; abundance: NA; CDR3nt: TGTGCCAGTAGGCGCCTATGGACAGAGAGCAATCAGCCCCAGCATTTT; CDR3aa: CASRRLWTESNQPQHF
j_gene: TRBJ2-1; d_gene: NA; v_gene: TRBV7-6; abundance: NA; CDR3nt: TGTGCCAGCAGCTTAGAGGGGGTAGGTGAGCAGTTCTTC; CDR3aa: CASSLEGVGEQFF
j_gene: TRBJ2-3; d_gene: TRBD2; v_gene: TRBV5-1; abundance: NA; CDR3nt: TGCGCCAGCAGCACAAGCGGGGTTAGCACAGATACGCAGTATTTT; CDR3aa: CASSTSGVSTDTQYF
j_gene: TRBJ2-1; d_gene: TRBD2; v_gene: TRBV29-1; abundance: NA; CDR3nt: TGCAGCGTTGAAGCGGGAGGGAGCGATGAGCAGTTCTTC; CDR3aa: CSVEAGGSDEQFF
j_gene: TRBJ1-3; d_gene: NA; v_gene: TRBV6-5; abundance: NA; CDR3nt: TGTGCCAGCAGTTACGCGGGGGCGATGGGAAACACCATATATTTT; CDR3aa: CASSYAGAMGNTIYF
j_gene: TRBJ2-2; d_gene: TRBD1; v_gene: TRBV9; abundance: NA; CDR3nt: TGTGCCTCCGGGACAGCGAACACCGGGGAGCTGTTTTTT; CDR3aa: CASGTANTGELFF
j_gene: TRBJ2-7; d_gene: NA; v_gene: TRBV7-9; abundance: NA; CDR3nt: TGTGCCAGCAGCTACGACAGAGCAAGGGACGAGCAGTACTTC; CDR3aa: CASSYDRARDEQYF
j_gene: TRBJ2-7; d_gene: TRBD1; v_gene: TRBV4-2; abundance: NA; CDR3nt: TGTGCCAGCAGCCAAGAGAGGGGGCCGTGGGAGCAGTACTTC; CDR3aa: CASSQERGPWEQYF
j_gene: TRBJ2-1; d_gene: TRBD2; v_gene: TRBV7-2; abundance: few; CDR3nt: TGTGCCAGCAGCTTAGGGGGACTAGCCAACAATGAGCAGTTCTTC; CDR3aa: CASSLGGLANNEQFF
j_gene: TRBJ1-1; d_gene: NA; v_gene: TRBV18; abundance: few; CDR3nt: TGTGCCAGCTCACCACGGCGGGAAGCTGAAGCTTTCTTT; CDR3aa: CASSPRREAEAFF
j_gene: TRBJ2-5; d_gene: TRBD1; v_gene: TRBV19; abundance: few; CDR3nt: TGTGCCAGTAGTATCCAGGGACAGTTCGAAGAGACCCAGTACTTC; CDR3aa: CASSIQGQFEETQYF
j_gene: TRBJ1-1; d_gene: NA; v_gene: TRBV27; abundance: few; CDR3nt: TGTGCCAGCAGTCACCCGGGAGGAAACACTGAAGCTTTCTTT; CDR3aa: CASSHPGGNTEAFF
j_gene: TRBJ2-7; d_gene: NA; v_gene: TRBV5-4; abundance: NA; CDR3nt: TGTGCCAGCAGCTTTGGGTCACAGGGCGACTACGAGCAGTACTTC; CDR3aa: CASSFGSQGDYEQYF
j_gene: TRBJ1-4; d_gene: TRBD1; v_gene: TRBV2; abundance: NA; CDR3nt: TGTGCCAGGGGGATTCGGGACAGCGGGGAAAAACTGTTTTTT; CDR3aa: CARGIRDSGEKLFF
j_gene: TRBJ2-1; d_gene: TRBD2; v_gene: TRBV7-2; abundance: NA; CDR3nt: TGTGCCAGCAGCTATGGACTAGCTGGGAGTGAGCAGTTCTTC; CDR3aa: CASSYGLAGSEQFF
j_gene: TRBJ2-7; d_gene: TRBD2; v_gene: TRBV7-2; abundance: NA; CDR3nt: TGTGCCAGCAGCTCCCGCATCCGACTAGCGGAGAAGCTCTACGAGCAGTACTTC; CDR3aa: CASSSRIRLAEKLYEQYF
j_gene: TRBJ1-2; d_gene: NA; v_gene: TRBV5-1; abundance: few; CDR3nt: TGCGCCAGCAGCTTGTCAGCTAACTATGGCTACACCTTC; CDR3aa: CASSLSANYGYTF
j_gene: TRBJ2-6; d_gene: TRBD1; v_gene: TRBV28; abundance: once; CDR3nt: TGTGCCGTACACCCTGGGACAGGGGAAGGGGCCAACGTCCTGACTTTC; CDR3aa: CAVHPGTGEGANVLTF
j_gene: TRBJ2-7; d_gene: TRBD1; v_gene: TRBV6-1; abundance: NA; CDR3nt: TGTGCCAGCAGAGGGACAGCTTCCTACGAGCAGTACTTC; CDR3aa: CASRGTASYEQYF
j_gene: TRBJ2-7; d_gene: NA; v_gene: TRBV30; abundance: few; CDR3nt: TGTGCCTGGAGTGTGGGGGGCGAGCAGTACTTC; CDR3aa: CAWSVGGEQYF